The 22 T cell receptor beta chains listed next were all sequenced from one sample in a study of cytomegalovirus exposure and HLA in healthy donors. It was with 60 Vbeta and 13 Jbeta primers that the PCR ran. Here immunoSEQ multiplex PCR was the method, and the copy in TCRdb shows in-frame clones only, minus some. Recorded here are some 55,000 clones; the top ten clones represent roughly 7%. The sequenced material came from PBMCs. Receptors originate from a woman aged 40 to 50 in good health and CMV-seronegative.

This chain joins TRBV6-5 and TRBJ1-1; D gene ambiguous. The CDR3 is 15 residues long. The germline V gene has CDR1 MNHEY and CDR2 SVGAGI. V was cut by 0 bases and J by 5 bases, with 13 bases left in between. The CDR3 DNA reads TGTGCCAGCAGTTACTCGACAAACTTTGGAACTGAAGCTTTCTTT. Its translation: CASSYSTNFGTEAFF.

The chain recombines TRBV28 with TRBJ1-1; 12 positions agree with TRBD1. Per the germline V gene, CDR1 is MDHEN and CDR2 is SYDVKM. The CDR3 loop spans 16 amino acids. Trimming at V came to 6 bases and at J to 5 bases, leaving 10 bases not matched to a gene. This CDR3 is CASSPRGTGGATEAFF. CDR3 coding DNA: TGTGCCAGCAGCCCCCGAGGGACAGGGGGCGCTACTGAAGCTTTCTTT. The entire variable domain, with the rest obtained from reference TRBV28 and TRBJ1-1, is as follows: DVKVTQSSRYLVKRTGEKVFLECVQDMDHENMFWYRQDPGLGLRLIYFSYDVKMKEKGDIPEGYSVSREKKERFSLILESASTNQTSMYLCASSPRGTGGATEAFFGQGTRLTVV.

In DNA form, the CDR3 reads TGTGCCAGCTCACTCAGGCAGACAGGGGAAAATTCACCCCTCCACTTT. The encoded protein is CASSLRQTGENSPLHF. The rearrangement joins TRBV18 to TRBJ1-6; 8 bases fit TRBD1. J gave up 7 bases and V 4 bases, and 9 bases lay outside the gene matches. Germline assignment: CDR1 KGHSH and CDR2 LQKENI. The CDR3 extends over 16 amino acids.

J is TRBJ2-7 and V is TRBV5-6; 10 bases line up with TRBD2. The CDR3 runs to 16 residues. Losses at the gene ends were 4 bases for V and 7 bases for J; bases not matched to a gene: 14. CDR1 is SGHDT, CDR2 YYEEEE, per germline. CDR3 in DNA: TGTGCCAGCAGCAACCAAGGGAAGCGGGAGGGTGATGAGCAGTACTTC. Amino acid sequence: CASSNQGKREGDEQYF.

The chain couples TRBV15 to TRBJ2-7; D is possibly TRBD2 (5 bases). CDR1 and CDR2 from the germline V gene are LNHNV and YYDKDF (reference sequence). V gave up 0 bases and J gave up 4 bases, with 13 bases separating them. CDR3 length equals 15 residues. The CDR3 region is CATSREAGPPYEQYF. CDR3 in DNA: TGTGCCACCAGCAGAGAGGCGGGCCCCCCTTACGAGCAGTACTTC.

The chain combines TRBV9 with TRBJ2-3; 7 nucleotides align to TRBD2. The CDR3 is made up of 16 amino acids. With 0 bases clipped from V and 3 bases from J, the junction kept 7 bases outside the gene matches. Germline lookup yields CDR1 SGDLS and CDR2 YYNGEE. The CDR3 protein is CASSVGLAAITDTQYF. The CDR3 nucleotides read TGTGCCAGCAGCGTAGGGCTAGCGGCAATTACAGATACGCAGTATTTT. Filled out from reference TRBV9 and TRBJ2-3, the complete variable domain reads DSGVTQTPKHLITATGQRVTLRCSPRSGDLSVYWYQQSLDQGLQFLIQYYNGEERAKGNILERFSAQQFPDLHSELNLSSLELGDSALYFCASSVGLAAITDTQYFGPGTRLTVL.

The rearrangement uses TRBV10-3 and TRBJ2-3; TRBD2 might be the D (6 bases). V shed 8 bases and J shed 1 base, with 13 bases lying between them. Germline V gives CDR1 ENHRY, CDR2 SYGVKD. The CDR3 sequence is 14 residues long. This chain's CDR3 is CAISPSAGTDTQYF. Written as DNA, the CDR3 is TGTGCCATCTCCCCTAGCGCTGGCACAGATACGCAGTATTTT.

Comment on this clone: Germline is not matched at one junction end, which may reflect a read error. At the DNA level, this CDR3 is encoded by other sequences in the same sample as well. The V call is TRBV6-5, the J call TRBJ1-6, with 11 bases fitting TRBD1. CDR3 length: 16 residues. CDR1 and CDR2 from the germline V gene are MNHEY and SVGAGI. The CDR3 is CASSFRTGGGDSPLHF. CDR3 DNA sequence: TGTGCCAGCAGTTTTCGGACAGGGGGCGGTGATTCACCCCTACACTTT.

The chain recombines TRBV4-2 with TRBJ2-3; a weak D match, TRBD2 (6 bases). The CDR3 covers 16 residues. Trimming took off 0 bases at V and 1 base at J, with 11 bases between the two ends. Germline assignment: CDR1 LGHNA and CDR2 YNFKEQ. This chain's CDR3 is CASSQDRVAGTDTQYF. CDR3 nucleotides: TGTGCCAGCAGCCAAGATCGGGTAGCGGGCACAGATACGCAGTATTTT.

This chain uses TRBV4-3 with TRBJ1-2; TRBD1 agrees at 12 bases. Germline V CDR1 and CDR2: LGHNA, YSLEER. CDR3 length equals 15 residues. Trimming took 3 bases from V and 8 from J; bases not matched to a gene: 7. CDR3 DNA sequence: TGCGCCAGCAGCCATCTAGGGACAGGGGGCGACGGCTACACCTTC. This sequence encodes CASSHLGTGGDGYTF.

V usage is TRBV18 and J usage is TRBJ1-6, with 7 bases aligning to TRBD1. Germline V gene sequence: CDR1 KGHSH, CDR2 LQKENI. The CDR3 loop spans 16 amino acids. The trim removed 0 bases at V and 7 bases at J, leaving 6 bases unmatched. CDR3 DNA: TGTGCCAGCTCACCACCCCTTGGACAGGAGAATTCACCCCTCCACTTT. Translated, it gives CASSPPLGQENSPLHF.

V and J are TRBV27 and TRBJ1-6, with D unresolved. The CDR3 is made up of 16 amino acids. Trimming pared 4 bases from V and 8 bases from J, leaving 18 bases between. Germline V CDR1 and CDR2: MNHEY, SMNVEV (reference sequence). The DNA for the CDR3 is TGTGCCAGCAGTTCCGGGGTGTCGGGCACGGATTCACCCCTCCACTTT. This encodes CASSSGVSGTDSPLHF.

The gene calls are TRBV2 and TRBJ1-1, with D unclear. The germline CDR1 and CDR2 sequences are SNHLY and FYNNEI. The CDR3 runs to 14 residues. V was pared by 1 base and J by 4 bases, with 10 bases between. CDR3: CASSEVRAGTEAFF. CDR3 sequence (DNA): TGTGCCAGCAGTGAAGTGAGGGCAGGCACTGAAGCTTTCTTT.

V usage is TRBV28 and J usage is TRBJ2-7; TRBD1 aligns across 8 bases. Trimming removed 5 bases from V and 5 bases from J; junction bases left unmatched: 8. Looked up from germline, CDR1 is MDHEN and CDR2 is SYDVKM. This CDR3 has 14 amino acids. Here the CDR3 reads CASSPWTGTDEQYF. CDR3 nucleotides: TGTGCCAGCAGTCCTTGGACAGGGACCGACGAGCAGTACTTC. Filled out from reference TRBV28 and TRBJ2-7, the complete variable domain reads DVKVTQSSRYLVKRTGEKVFLECVQDMDHENMFWYRQDPGLGLRLIYFSYDVKMKEKGDIPEGYSVSREKKERFSLILESASTNQTSMYLCASSPWTGTDEQYFGPGTRLTVT.

V is TRBV28 and J is TRBJ2-3, with 10 bases lining up with TRBD2. CDR3 length: 15 amino acids. Trimming at V came to 2 bases and at J to 1 base, leaving 0 bases not matched to a gene. CDR1 is MDHEN and CDR2 is SYDVKM in the germline V gene. In DNA, the CDR3 is TGTGCCAGCAGTTTAGGACTAGCGGGCACAGATACGCAGTATTTT. It codes for CASSLGLAGTDTQYF. Full variable domain (rest looked up from reference TRBV28 and TRBJ2-3): DVKVTQSSRYLVKRTGEKVFLECVQDMDHENMFWYRQDPGLGLRLIYFSYDVKMKEKGDIPEGYSVSREKKERFSLILESASTNQTSMYLCASSLGLAGTDTQYFGPGTRLTVL.

CDR3 sequence: CASSLRQGGTGELFF. The CDR3 DNA reads as TGTGCCAGCAGCTTACGACAGGGAGGAACCGGGGAGCTGTTTTTT. The rearrangement uses TRBV7-3 and TRBJ2-2, with a weak D call TRBD1 (7 bases). CDR3 length: 15 amino acids. The germline gives CDR1 SGHTA, CDR2 FQGTGA. Trimming pared 2 bases from V and 5 bases from J, leaving 12 bases between.

The chain uses TRBV19 and TRBJ2-3, with D maybe TRBD1 (5 bases). CDR3 length: 14 amino acids. Germline CDR1 and CDR2: LNHDA and SQIVND (reference sequence). With 3 bases removed from V and 1 base from J, the gap between germline ends came to 8 bases. The CDR3 loop reads CASSIGRGTDTQYF. The CDR3 bases are TGTGCCAGTAGTATCGGCAGGGGCACAGATACGCAGTATTTT.

Remarks on this clone: Additional DNA sequences in this sample encode the identical CDR3. V is TRBV30 and J is TRBJ1-6, with 7 nucleotides matching TRBD1. V lost 4 bases, J lost 6 bases, and 3 bases stayed unmatched. In germline, CDR1 is GTSNPN, CDR2 SVGIG (reference sequence). CDR3 length equals 13 residues. The DNA of the CDR3 is TGTGCCTGGACGGGACAGCCTAATTCACCCCTCCACTTT. It yields the protein CAWTGQPNSPLHF.

The chain combines TRBV27 with TRBJ2-3; D is unresolved. CDR3 length: 15 residues. V was trimmed by 10 bases and J by 0 bases, leaving 17 bases between them. Germline CDR1 MNHEY, CDR2 SMNVEV (reference sequence). This CDR3 reads CATTASWASTDTQYF. CDR3 DNA: TGTGCCACAACAGCCTCCTGGGCTAGCACAGATACGCAGTATTTT.

The chain uses TRBV28 and TRBJ1-5, with D maybe TRBD1 (5 bases). V was clipped by 5 bases and J by 0 bases, with 11 bases between them. Germline V CDR1 and CDR2: MDHEN, SYDVKM. The CDR3 is 15 amino acids. Here the CDR3 reads CASSRRQNSNQPQHF. The CDR3 DNA reads as TGTGCCAGCAGTCGGCGACAGAATAGCAATCAGCCCCAGCATTTT.

J is TRBJ1-4 and V is TRBV19, with 7 bases matching TRBD1. Germline V lookup: CDR1 LNHDA, CDR2 SQIVND (reference sequence). CDR3 size: 12 residues. V lost 5 bases to trimming and J lost 10 bases; unmatched junction nucleotides: 4. The CDR3: CASSWDSRKLFF. The CDR3 coding sequence is TGTGCCAGTAGTTGGGACAGTCGAAAACTGTTTTTT.

The chain combines TRBV30 with TRBJ1-1; 7 nucleotides match TRBD1. V gave up 0 bases and J gave up 4 bases; unmatched junction bases: 2. CDR3 length: 13 residues. Germline CDR1 GTSNPN, CDR2 SVGIG (reference sequence). CDR3 bases: TGTGCCTGGAGTGTACAGGGGAGCACTGAAGCTTTCTTT. This codes for CAWSVQGSTEAFF.